The entry below gives a single TCR beta chain sequence along with its context. From germline, CDR1 is SGHRS and CDR2 YFSETQ. The CDR3 totals 14 residues. V dropped 3 bases and J dropped 10 bases, with 17 bases sitting between them. The data are from a study of blood T cell repertoires in COVID-19. Study at large: PBMCs, B-cell-depleted T cells, or T cells were the source of the cDNA or gDNA that made up the material.

How the authors handled the data: The assay estimated nucleated cells by amplifying reference gene primers. Clones were sequenced by immunoSEQ multiplex PCR, and TCRdb holds only the in-frame ones, with some missing. V, J and clone size reflect that table, while D and trimming were determined from the DNA. The profile shows about 220,000 clones, 65% to 85% of them singletons. This receptor was taken from a woman aged 50 to 65 with acute or convalescent COVID-19. The rearrangement joins TRBV5-1 to TRBJ2-1; possibly TRBD2 for D (5 bases). Sequences were obtained from peripheral blood. Here the CDR3 DNA reads TGCGCCAGCAGCTCCCGCGCTACCGGGGAGGAGCAGTTCTTC. Its protein product is CASSSRATGEEQFF.